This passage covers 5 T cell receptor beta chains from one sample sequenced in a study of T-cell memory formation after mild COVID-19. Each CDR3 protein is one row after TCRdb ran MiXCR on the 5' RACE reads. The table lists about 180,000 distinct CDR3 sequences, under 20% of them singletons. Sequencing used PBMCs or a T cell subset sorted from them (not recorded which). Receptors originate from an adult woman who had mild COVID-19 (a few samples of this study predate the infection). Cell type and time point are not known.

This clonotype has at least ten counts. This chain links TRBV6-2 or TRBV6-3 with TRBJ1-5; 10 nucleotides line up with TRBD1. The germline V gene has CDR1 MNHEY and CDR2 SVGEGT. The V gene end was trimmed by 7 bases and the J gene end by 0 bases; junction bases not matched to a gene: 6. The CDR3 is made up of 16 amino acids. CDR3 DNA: TGTGCCAGCACCAGTGGGGACAGGGGTAGCAATCAGCCCCAGCATTTT. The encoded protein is CASTSGDRGSNQPQHF.

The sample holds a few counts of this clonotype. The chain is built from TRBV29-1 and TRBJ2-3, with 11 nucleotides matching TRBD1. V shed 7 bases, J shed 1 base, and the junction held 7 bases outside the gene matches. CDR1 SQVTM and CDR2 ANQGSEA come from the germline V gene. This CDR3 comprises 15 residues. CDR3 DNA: TGCAGCGCTATCCCGGGACAGGGGGGCACAGATACGCAGTATTTT. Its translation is CSAIPGQGGTDTQYF.

In DNA, the CDR3 is TGTGCCACCAGTGATTTGCGGGTCAGTGTGGTCCCCGAGCAGTACTTC. Its translation: CATSDLRVSVVPEQYF. This chain joins TRBV24-1 and TRBJ2-7; D is uncertain. The CDR3 covers 16 residues. Germline V gene lookup returns CDR1 KGHDR and CDR2 SFDVKD. Trimming took 0 bases from V and 6 from J, leaving 17 bases between them.

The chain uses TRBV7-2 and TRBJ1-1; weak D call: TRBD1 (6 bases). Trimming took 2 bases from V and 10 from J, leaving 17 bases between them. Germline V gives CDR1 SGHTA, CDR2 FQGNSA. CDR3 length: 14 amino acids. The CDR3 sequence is CASSLRHREVGAFF. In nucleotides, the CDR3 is TGTGCCAGCAGCTTACGCCACAGGGAGGTAGGAGCTTTCTTT.

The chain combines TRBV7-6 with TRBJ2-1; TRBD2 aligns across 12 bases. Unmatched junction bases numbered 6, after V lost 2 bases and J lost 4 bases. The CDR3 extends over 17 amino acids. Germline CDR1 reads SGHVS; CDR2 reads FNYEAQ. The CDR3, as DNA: TGTGCCAGCAGCTTAAGTCTAGCGGGAGGGAAATACAATGAGCAGTTCTTC. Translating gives CASSLSLAGGKYNEQFF.